This T cell receptor beta chain originates from a study of T cells in localized non-small cell lung cancer. V was shortened by 3 bases and J by 0 bases, with 11 bases between the two germline ends. The CDR3 extends over 16 amino acids. CDR1 is KGHSH and CDR2 is LQKENI in the germline V gene. This clone was seen a few times. The antigen is unknown. Assay: immunoSEQ multiplex PCR; the TCRdb copy retains only in-frame clones and omits some. The profile covers under 70,000 clones, with 70% to 90% appearing a single time and approximately 5% taken by the ten largest. The study's findings and limits: Of the top 100 tumor clones, median roughly 60 were in adjacent lung, 25 to 35 among its top 100.

Specimen: peripheral blood, collected before any cancer treatment. The chain uses TRBV18 and TRBJ2-2; D possibly corresponds to TRBD1 (6 bases). This TCR came from a woman aged 40-70 years with stage I lung adenocarcinoma. CDR3 loop: CASSPGHTANTGELFF. CDR3 in DNA: TGTGCCAGCTCACCGGGACACACCGCGAACACCGGGGAGCTGTTTTTT.